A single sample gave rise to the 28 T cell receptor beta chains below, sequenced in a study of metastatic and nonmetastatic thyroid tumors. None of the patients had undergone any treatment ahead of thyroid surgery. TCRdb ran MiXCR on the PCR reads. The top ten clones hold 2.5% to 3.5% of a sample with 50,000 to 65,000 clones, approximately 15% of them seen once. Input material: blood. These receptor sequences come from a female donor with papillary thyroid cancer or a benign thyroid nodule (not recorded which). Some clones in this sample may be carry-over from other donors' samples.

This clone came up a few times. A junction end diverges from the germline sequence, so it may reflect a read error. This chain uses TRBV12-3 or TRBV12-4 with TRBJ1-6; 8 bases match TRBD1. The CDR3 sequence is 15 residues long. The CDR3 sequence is CAISEGQVTNSPLHF. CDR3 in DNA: TGTGCCATCAGTGAGGGACAGGTTACGAATTCACCCCTCCACTTT.

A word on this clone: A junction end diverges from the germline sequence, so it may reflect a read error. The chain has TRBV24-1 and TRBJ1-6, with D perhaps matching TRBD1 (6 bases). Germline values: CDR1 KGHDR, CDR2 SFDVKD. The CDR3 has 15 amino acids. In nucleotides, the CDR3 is TGTGCCACCAGTGATTTGAAGGGGGGCCTTTCACCACTCCACTTT. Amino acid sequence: CATSDLKGGLSPLHF.

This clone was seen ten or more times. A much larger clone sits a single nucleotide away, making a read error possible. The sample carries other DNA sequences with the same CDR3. CDR3: CAWSGARCGYTF. CDR3 DNA sequence: TGTGCCTGGAGCGGGGCAAGGTGTGGCTACACCTTC. The chain is built from TRBV30 and TRBJ1-2, with D perhaps TRBD1 (5 bases). V lost 3 bases and J 7 bases, leaving 12 bases between the germline ends. CDR1 is GTSNPN, CDR2 SVGIG, per germline (reference sequence). The CDR3 runs 12 residues.

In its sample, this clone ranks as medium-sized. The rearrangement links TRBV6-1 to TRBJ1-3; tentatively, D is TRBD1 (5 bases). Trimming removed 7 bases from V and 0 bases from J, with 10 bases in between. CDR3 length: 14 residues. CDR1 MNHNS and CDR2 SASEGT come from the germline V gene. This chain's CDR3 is CASIRGSSGNTIYF. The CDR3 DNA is TGTGCCAGCATAAGGGGAAGCTCTGGAAACACCATATATTTT.

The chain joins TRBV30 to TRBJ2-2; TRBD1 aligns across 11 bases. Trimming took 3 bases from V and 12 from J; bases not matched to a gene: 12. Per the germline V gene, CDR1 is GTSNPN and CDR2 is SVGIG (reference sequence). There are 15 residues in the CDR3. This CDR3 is CAWRRDRGYTWQLFF. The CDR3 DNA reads TGTGCCTGGAGACGGGACAGGGGGTACACCTGGCAGCTGTTTTTT.

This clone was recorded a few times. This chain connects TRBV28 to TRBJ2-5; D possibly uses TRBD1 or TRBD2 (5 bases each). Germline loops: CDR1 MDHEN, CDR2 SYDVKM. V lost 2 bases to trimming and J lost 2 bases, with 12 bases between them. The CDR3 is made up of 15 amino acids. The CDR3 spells CASSLMGVSQETQYF. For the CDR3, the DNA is TGTGCCAGCAGTTTAATGGGGGTATCTCAAGAGACCCAGTACTTC.

The DNA of the CDR3 is TGCAGTGCTAGAGATGGGCAGGTTTCTAACTATGGCTACACCTTC. The encoded protein is CSARDGQVSNYGYTF. The J gene is TRBJ1-2, the V gene TRBV20-1; D remains unclear. Germline CDR1 reads DFQATT; CDR2 reads SNEGSKA (reference sequence). Deletions cut 0 bases from V and 0 bases from J, with 11 bases between. This CDR3 spans 15 amino acids.

CDR3 nucleotide sequence: TGTGCCAGCAGTGAATCCAGGTTTAGCAATCAGCCCCAGCATTTT. It specifies CASSESRFSNQPQHF. J is TRBJ1-5 and V is TRBV2; D gene ambiguous. CDR1 is SNHLY, CDR2 FYNNEI, per germline. CDR3 length: 15 amino acids. Trimming left V 2 bases short and J 0 bases short, with 8 bases between. The complete variable domain, with remaining parts taken from reference TRBV2 and TRBJ1-5, reads EPEVTQTPSHQVTQMGQEVILRCVPISNHLYFYWYRQILGQKVEFLVSFYNNEISEKSEIFDDQFSVERPDGSNFTLKIRSTKLEDSAMYFCASSESRFSNQPQHFGDGTRLSIL.

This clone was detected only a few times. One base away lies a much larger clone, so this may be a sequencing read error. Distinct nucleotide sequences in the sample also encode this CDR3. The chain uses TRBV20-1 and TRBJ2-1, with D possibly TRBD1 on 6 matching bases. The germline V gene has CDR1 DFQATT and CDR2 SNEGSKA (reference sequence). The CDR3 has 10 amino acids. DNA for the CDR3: TGTAGCCCCGCAGGGGATGAGCAGTTCTTC. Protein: CSPAGDEQFF.

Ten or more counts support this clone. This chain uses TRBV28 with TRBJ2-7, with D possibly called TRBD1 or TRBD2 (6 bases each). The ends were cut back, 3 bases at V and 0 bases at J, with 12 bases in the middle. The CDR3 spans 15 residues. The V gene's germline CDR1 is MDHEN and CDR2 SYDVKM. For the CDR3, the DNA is TGTGCCAGCAGTTTCATAGCGGACAGCTCCTACGAGCAGTACTTC. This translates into CASSFIADSSYEQYF.

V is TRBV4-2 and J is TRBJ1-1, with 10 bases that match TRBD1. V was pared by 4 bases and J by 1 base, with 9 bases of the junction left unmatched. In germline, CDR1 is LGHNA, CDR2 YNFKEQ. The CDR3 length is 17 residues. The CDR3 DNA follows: TGTGCCAGCAGCCGTCGGGACAGGGGAAGGCGGAACACTGAAGCTTTCTTT. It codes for CASSRRDRGRRNTEAFF.

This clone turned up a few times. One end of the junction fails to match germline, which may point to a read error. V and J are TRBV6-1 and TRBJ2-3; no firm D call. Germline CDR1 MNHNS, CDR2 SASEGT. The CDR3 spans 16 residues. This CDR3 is CASSESLSGATDTRYF. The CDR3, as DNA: TGTGCCAGCAGTGAATCACTATCTGGAGCCACAGATACGCGGTATTTT.

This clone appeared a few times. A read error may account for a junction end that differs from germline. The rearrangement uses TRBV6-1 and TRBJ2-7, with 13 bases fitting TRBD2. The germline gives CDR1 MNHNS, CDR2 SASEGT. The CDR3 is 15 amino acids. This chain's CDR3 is CSSSGTSGDTYEHYF. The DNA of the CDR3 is TGTTCCAGCAGTGGGACTAGCGGGGACACCTACGAGCATTACTTC.

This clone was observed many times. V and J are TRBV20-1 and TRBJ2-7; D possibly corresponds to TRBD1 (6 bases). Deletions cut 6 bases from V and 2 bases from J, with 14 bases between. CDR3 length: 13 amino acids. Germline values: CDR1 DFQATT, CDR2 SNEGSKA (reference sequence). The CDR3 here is CSANTDSPYEQYF. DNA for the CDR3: TGCAGTGCAAATACGGACAGTCCCTACGAGCAGTACTTC.

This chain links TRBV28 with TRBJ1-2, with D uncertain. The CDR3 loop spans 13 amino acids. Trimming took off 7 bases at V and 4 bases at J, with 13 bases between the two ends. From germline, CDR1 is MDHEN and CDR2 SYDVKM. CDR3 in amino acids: CASNYDKIYGYTF. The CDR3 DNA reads TGTGCCAGCAATTATGACAAAATCTATGGCTACACCTTC.

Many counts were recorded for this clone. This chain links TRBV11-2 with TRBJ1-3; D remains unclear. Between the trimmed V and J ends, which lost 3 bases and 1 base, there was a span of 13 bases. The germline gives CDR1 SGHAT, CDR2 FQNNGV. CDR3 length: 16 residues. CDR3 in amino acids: CASSFRMGLSGNTIYF. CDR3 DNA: TGTGCCAGCAGCTTTAGGATGGGCTTATCTGGAAACACCATATATTTT.

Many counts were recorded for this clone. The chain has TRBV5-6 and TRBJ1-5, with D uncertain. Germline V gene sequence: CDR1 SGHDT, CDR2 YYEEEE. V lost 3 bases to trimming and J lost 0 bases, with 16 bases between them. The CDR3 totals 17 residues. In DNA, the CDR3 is TGTGCCAGCAGCTCTTTGGGAAGGGATTATAGCAATCAGCCCCAGCATTTT. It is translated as CASSSLGRDYSNQPQHF.

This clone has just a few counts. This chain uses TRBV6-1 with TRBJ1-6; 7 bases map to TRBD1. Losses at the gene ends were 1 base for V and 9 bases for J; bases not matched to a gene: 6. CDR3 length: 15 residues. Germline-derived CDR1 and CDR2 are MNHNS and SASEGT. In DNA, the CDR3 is TGTGCCAGCAGTGAAGGACAGGGCGGGAGTTCACCCCTCCACTTT. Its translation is CASSEGQGGSSPLHF.

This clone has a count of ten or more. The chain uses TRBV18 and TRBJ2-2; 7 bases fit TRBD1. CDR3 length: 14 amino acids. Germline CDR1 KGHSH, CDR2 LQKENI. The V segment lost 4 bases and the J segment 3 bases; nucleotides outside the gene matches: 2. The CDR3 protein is CASSRDRDTGELFF. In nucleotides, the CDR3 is TGTGCCAGCTCACGAGACAGGGACACCGGGGAGCTGTTTTTT.

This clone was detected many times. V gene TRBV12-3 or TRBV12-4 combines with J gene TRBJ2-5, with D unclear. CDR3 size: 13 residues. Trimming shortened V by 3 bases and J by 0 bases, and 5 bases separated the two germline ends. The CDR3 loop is CASSFVNQETQYF. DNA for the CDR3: TGTGCCAGCAGTTTTGTGAACCAAGAGACCCAGTACTTC.

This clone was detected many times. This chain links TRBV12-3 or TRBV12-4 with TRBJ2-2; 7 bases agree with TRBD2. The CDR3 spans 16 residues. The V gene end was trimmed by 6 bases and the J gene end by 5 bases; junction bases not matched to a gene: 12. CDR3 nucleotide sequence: TGTGCCAGCAGGGCAGGGACTAACCTCGGGACCGGGGAGCTGTTTTTT. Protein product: CASRAGTNLGTGELFF.

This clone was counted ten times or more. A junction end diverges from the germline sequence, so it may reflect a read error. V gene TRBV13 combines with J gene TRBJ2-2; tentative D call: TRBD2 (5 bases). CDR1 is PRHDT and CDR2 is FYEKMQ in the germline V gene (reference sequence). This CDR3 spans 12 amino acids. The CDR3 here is CASSLNTGELLF. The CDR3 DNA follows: TGTGCCAGCAGCCTTAACACCGGGGAGCTGCTTTTT.

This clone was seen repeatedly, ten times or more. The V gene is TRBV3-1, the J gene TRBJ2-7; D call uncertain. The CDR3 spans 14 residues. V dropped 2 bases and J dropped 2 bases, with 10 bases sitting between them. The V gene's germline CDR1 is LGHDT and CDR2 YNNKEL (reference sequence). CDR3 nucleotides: TGTGCCAGCAGCCAACATGGCCGAGCCTACGAGCAGTACTTC. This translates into CASSQHGRAYEQYF.

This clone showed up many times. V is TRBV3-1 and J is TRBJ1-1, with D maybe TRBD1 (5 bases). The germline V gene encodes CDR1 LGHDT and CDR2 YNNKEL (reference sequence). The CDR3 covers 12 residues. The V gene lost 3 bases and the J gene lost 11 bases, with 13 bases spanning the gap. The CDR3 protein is CASSHMGEWAFF. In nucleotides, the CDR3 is TGTGCCAGCAGCCATATGGGGGAATGGGCTTTCTTT.

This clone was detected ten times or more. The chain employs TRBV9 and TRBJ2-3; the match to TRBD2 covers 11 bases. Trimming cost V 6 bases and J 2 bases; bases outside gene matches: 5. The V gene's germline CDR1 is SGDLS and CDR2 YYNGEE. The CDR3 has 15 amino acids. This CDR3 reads CASTRLAGTTDTQYF. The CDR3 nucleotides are TGTGCCAGCACAAGACTAGCGGGGACCACAGATACGCAGTATTTT. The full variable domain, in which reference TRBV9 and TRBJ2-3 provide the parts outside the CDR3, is DSGVTQTPKHLITATGQRVTLRCSPRSGDLSVYWYQQSLDQGLQFLIQYYNGEERAKGNILERFSAQQFPDLHSELNLSSLELGDSALYFCASTRLAGTTDTQYFGPGTRLTVL.

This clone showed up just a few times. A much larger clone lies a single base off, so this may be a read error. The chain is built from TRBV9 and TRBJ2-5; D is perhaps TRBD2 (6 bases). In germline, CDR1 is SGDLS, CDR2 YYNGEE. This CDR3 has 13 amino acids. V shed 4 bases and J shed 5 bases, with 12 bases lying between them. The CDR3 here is CASSPRDSETQYF. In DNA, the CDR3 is TGTGCCAGCAGCCCGAGGGACTCCGAGACCCAGTACTTC.

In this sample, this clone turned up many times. The CDR3 DNA follows: TGTGCCAGCAGTTACGGGCTAGCGGGAGGTTCCTCCTACGAGCAGTACTTC. The encoded protein is CASSYGLAGGSSYEQYF. The rearrangement joins TRBV6-2 or TRBV6-3 to TRBJ2-7; 11 bases are shared with TRBD2. Germline values: CDR1 MNHEY, CDR2 SVGEGT. This CDR3 contains 17 residues. The J segment lost 0 bases and the V segment lost 2 bases, leaving 6 bases of the junction unmatched.

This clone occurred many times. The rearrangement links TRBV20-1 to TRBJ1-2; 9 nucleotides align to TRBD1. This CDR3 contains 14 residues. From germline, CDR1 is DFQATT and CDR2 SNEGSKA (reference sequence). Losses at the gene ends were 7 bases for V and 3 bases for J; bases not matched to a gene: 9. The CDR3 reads CSGLQGADYYGYTF. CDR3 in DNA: TGCAGTGGCCTACAGGGGGCAGATTACTATGGCTACACCTTC.